This is a list of T cell receptor beta chains from one sample in a study of identical twins. TCRdb reprocessed the 5' RACE reads via MiXCR and lists one record per CDR3 protein. The data hold around 470,000 distinct CDR3 sequences, with approximately 15% observed a single time. This same sample was also taken into another study, of yellow fever vaccine responses in identical twins.

Source material: CD4+ T cells sorted from blood. The receptors come from a woman under 30 in good health. Both conserved end residues are trimmed from each CDR3. Each record gives: V gene, J gene, CDR3 protein.

V: TRBV28; J: TRBJ2-7; CDR3: ASSLKLRTNYEQY
V: TRBV5-1; J: TRBJ2-2; CDR3: ASSLGQTATGELF
V: TRBV6-2/TRBV6-3; J: TRBJ2-2; CDR3: ASSYGGSNTGELF
V: TRBV14; J: TRBJ2-7; CDR3: ASSHKGRAEQY
V: TRBV28; J: TRBJ2-7; CDR3: ASSLTRTGTYEQY
V: TRBV5-1; J: TRBJ2-2; CDR3: ASSLDYAGELF
V: TRBV6-2/TRBV6-3; J: TRBJ2-7; CDR3: ASSYSISAKGARGGYEQY
V: TRBV14; J: TRBJ1-6; CDR3: ASNQETGRPLH
V: TRBV12-3/TRBV12-4; J: TRBJ2-7; CDR3: ASRPSTKGEQY
V: TRBV5-1; J: TRBJ2-7; CDR3: ASSLGGLAGTTYEQY
V: TRBV10-3; J: TRBJ2-3; CDR3: AIREGLVGTDTQY
V: TRBV12-3/TRBV12-4; J: TRBJ1-5; CDR3: ASSLVGRNQPQH
V: TRBV28; J: TRBJ2-2; CDR3: ASSLPSLPNTGELF
V: TRBV5-1; J: TRBJ1-1; CDR3: ASSLVGQGARKDTEAF
V: TRBV20-1; J: TRBJ2-7; CDR3: SARVAAHYEQY
V: TRBV18; J: TRBJ2-1; CDR3: ASSPDRVDEQF
V: TRBV15; J: TRBJ1-4; CDR3: ATSRELDSEKLF
V: TRBV29-1; J: TRBJ2-4; CDR3: SVEVQRSKNIQY
V: TRBV12-3/TRBV12-4; J: TRBJ1-3; CDR3: ASSFDRGYTGNTIY
V: TRBV6-1; J: TRBJ2-7; CDR3: ASRETQGAGEQY
V: TRBV29-1; J: TRBJ2-3; CDR3: SVGHVSTDTQY
V: TRBV5-1; J: TRBJ2-6; CDR3: ASSLAVASGANVLT
V: TRBV6-5; J: TRBJ2-7; CDR3: ASSYSRSLSYEQY
V: TRBV12-3/TRBV12-4; J: TRBJ2-2; CDR3: ASSAGTTTGELF
V: TRBV3-1; J: TRBJ2-2; CDR3: ACSQLAGANTGELF